Each of the 18 T cell receptor beta chains below was sequenced from the same sample in a study of blood T cell repertoires in COVID-19 (dated by TCRdb to 2020 to 2021). Libraries were made using the immunoSEQ multiplex PCR assay. This is the immuneACCESS table as TCRdb keeps it, with only in-frame sequences that have V and J called. A part of the clones is gone; compared with another copy, unresolved V genes explain less than half, and the rest is unexplained. The sample profile shows roughly 120,000 clones; roughly 89% of them were found once. 3.5% to 4% of the sample lies in the top ten. The sequencing input was peripheral blood. Every receptor here comes from a woman in her fifties or sixties with COVID-19, enrolled during active disease.

V gene TRBV15 combines with J gene TRBJ2-5; D perhaps matches TRBD2 (6 bases). Per the germline V gene, CDR1 is LNHNV and CDR2 is YYDKDF (reference sequence). The CDR3 sequence is 13 residues long. Trimming removed 8 bases at V and 2 bases at J, with 12 bases between. The CDR3 region is CATGAGTQETQYF. CDR3 nucleotide sequence: TGTGCCACCGGGGCGGGAACTCAAGAGACCCAGTACTTC. The full variable domain, rest sourced from reference TRBV15 and TRBJ2-5, is DAMVIQNPRYQVTQFGKPVTLSCSQTLNHNVMYWYQQKSSQAPKLLFHYYDKDFNNEADTPDNFQSRRPNTSFCFLDIRSPGLGDTAMYLCATGAGTQETQYFGPGTRLLVL.

The V and J genes are TRBV9 and TRBJ1-1; D may be TRBD1 (6 bases). CDR1 is SGDLS, CDR2 YYNGEE, per germline. The CDR3 is 13 residues long. V lost 4 bases and J lost 1, with 8 bases in between. CDR3 region: CASSKDRNTEAFF. The CDR3 DNA sequence: TGTGCCAGCAGCAAGGACAGGAACACTGAAGCTTTCTTT.

V usage is TRBV9 and J usage is TRBJ1-1; unclear D gene. The germline CDR1 and CDR2 sequences are SGDLS and YYNGEE. The CDR3 length is 14 residues. The V and J ends lost 0 bases and 1 base respectively, with 7 bases between them. In nucleotides, the CDR3 is TGTGCCAGCAGCGTAGGCCCAGAGAACACTGAAGCTTTCTTT. Translated, it gives CASSVGPENTEAFF. The full variable domain, its missing parts supplied by reference TRBV9 and TRBJ1-1, is DSGVTQTPKHLITATGQRVTLRCSPRSGDLSVYWYQQSLDQGLQFLIQYYNGEERAKGNILERFSAQQFPDLHSELNLSSLELGDSALYFCASSVGPENTEAFFGQGTRLTVV.

The chain joins TRBV25-1 to TRBJ1-4; 11 nucleotides align to TRBD1. This CDR3 contains 18 residues. Germline CDR1 reads MGHDK; CDR2 reads SYGVNS. Germline trimming cut 0 bases from V and 4 bases from J; bases unmatched to any gene: 7. In DNA, the CDR3 is TGTGCCAGCAGTGAATACCGAGGACAGGGGGCCCGTAATGAAAAACTGTTTTTT. This translates into CASSEYRGQGARNEKLFF. Combining the CDR3 with reference TRBV25-1 and TRBJ1-4 gives the whole variable domain EADIYQTPRYLVIGTGKKITLECSQTMGHDKMYWYQQDPGMELHLIHYSYGVNSTEKGDLSSESTVSRIRTEHFPLTLESARPSHTSQYLCASSEYRGQGARNEKLFFGSGTQLSVL.

The rearrangement joins TRBV1 to TRBJ1-5; TRBD1 is the table's D call, not checked against the DNA. TRBV1 is noted as a pseudogene. This CDR3 comprises 18 residues. The CDR3 reads CTSSPVKGGQSLNQPQHF. CDR3 nucleotide sequence: TGCACCAGCAGCCCAGTAAAGGGGGGACAGAGTTTGAATCAGCCCCAGCATTTT.

The rearrangement joins TRBV7-2 to TRBJ2-7; D may be TRBD2 (5 bases). V lost 1 base, J lost 3 bases, and 13 bases lay in between. Per germline, CDR1 SGHTA and CDR2 FQGNSA. CDR3 size: 15 residues. This chain's CDR3 is CASSLGFAGRYEQYF. CDR3 DNA: TGTGCCAGCAGCTTAGGTTTTGCGGGTCGCTACGAGCAGTACTTC.

The rearrangement uses TRBV19 and TRBJ1-4; the D is unclear. Trimming stripped 10 bases from V and 7 bases from J, with 13 bases between. CDR3 length: 12 residues. Germline V gene sequence: CDR1 LNHDA, CDR2 SQIVND (reference sequence). The CDR3 loop is CATSRTAEKLFF. The CDR3 coding sequence is TGTGCCACCTCACGGACTGCTGAAAAACTGTTTTTT.

The genes are TRBV30 and TRBJ1-2; D is possibly TRBD1 (5 bases). The CDR3 sequence is 15 residues long. Trimming removed 4 bases from V and 4 bases from J, with 19 bases in between. Germline V gene sequence: CDR1 GTSNPN, CDR2 SVGIG (reference sequence). The CDR3 DNA reads TGTGCCTGGAATGGGGGGTGGGGGTCAAGCTATGGCTACACCTTC. Translation gives CAWNGGWGSSYGYTF.

The V gene is TRBV7-3, the J gene TRBJ2-3, with TRBD2 as a possible D gene (7 bases). The length of the CDR3 is 17 residues. Germline V lookup: CDR1 SGHTA, CDR2 FQGTGA. V lost 5 bases, J lost 3 bases, and 21 bases lay in between. This CDR3 is CASSLSSGGGPTDTQYF. CDR3 nucleotide sequence: TGTGCCAGCAGCCTCTCCTCTGGGGGGGGGCCGACAGATACGCAGTATTTT.

J is TRBJ2-1 and V is TRBV28; perhaps TRBD2 as D (6 bases). Trimming removed 5 bases at V and 7 bases at J, with 12 bases between. The CDR3 length is 13 residues. CDR1 and CDR2 (germline): MDHEN, SYDVKM. The chain's CDR3 is CASSETGGNEQFF. DNA for the CDR3: TGTGCCAGCAGTGAGACCGGGGGAAATGAGCAGTTCTTC.

The chain is built from TRBV7-2 and TRBJ2-4, with 9 bases aligning to TRBD2. This CDR3 is 17 amino acids long. Germline trimming cut 0 bases from V and 2 bases from J; bases unmatched to any gene: 5. Per germline, CDR1 SGHTA and CDR2 FQGNSA. Written as DNA, the CDR3 is TGTGCCAGCAGCTTAGCTCGCGGGGGGGCCTCCAAAAACATTCAGTACTTC. It specifies CASSLARGGASKNIQYF.

The V call is TRBV25-1, the J call TRBJ1-6, with D uncertain. The CDR3 is made up of 14 amino acids. Germline CDR1 reads MGHDK; CDR2 reads SYGVNS. V was trimmed by 2 bases and J by 13 bases, leaving 15 bases between them. CDR3 sequence: CASSEAGGLRPLHF. Written as DNA, the CDR3 is TGTGCCAGCAGTGAAGCCGGCGGCCTTCGTCCCCTCCACTTT.

The chain uses TRBV18 and TRBJ2-5; 8 positions agree with TRBD1. CDR1 and CDR2 from the germline V gene are KGHSH and LQKENI. The CDR3 is made up of 14 amino acids. Germline trimming cut 4 bases from V and 5 bases from J; bases unmatched to any gene: 6. CDR3 amino acids: CASSQRTGKETQYF. CDR3 in DNA: TGTGCCAGCTCACAACGGACAGGGAAGGAGACCCAGTACTTC. The whole variable domain, filled in from reference TRBV18 and TRBJ2-5, reads NAGVMQNPRHLVRRRGQEARLRCSPMKGHSHVYWYRQLPEEGLKFMVYLQKENIIDESGMPKERFSAEFPKEGPSILRIQQVVRGDSAAYFCASSQRTGKETQYFGPGTRLLVL.

V is TRBV4-2 and J is TRBJ1-1; the D is unclear. The CDR3 runs 14 residues. Germline V gene sequence: CDR1 LGHNA, CDR2 YNFKEQ. Trimming stripped 4 bases from V and 1 base from J, with 10 bases between. The CDR3 loop reads CASSLVDKNTEAFF. For the CDR3, the DNA is TGTGCCAGCAGCCTCGTCGACAAGAACACTGAAGCTTTCTTT.

The chain's CDR3 is CASSLWGGNQPQHF. The CDR3 DNA is TGTGCCAGCAGCTTGTGGGGAGGCAATCAGCCCCAGCATTTT. The J gene is TRBJ1-5, the V gene TRBV5-6, with D unresolved. Germline CDR1 reads SGHDT; CDR2 reads YYEEEE. This CDR3 region has 14 residues. V lost 1 base to trimming and J lost 2 bases, with 7 bases between them.

The chain has TRBV12-5 and TRBJ1-3; no reliable D call. With 0 bases removed from V and 2 bases from J, the gap between germline ends came to 29 bases. CDR1 is LGHNT and CDR2 is FRNRAP in the germline V gene. This CDR3 has 22 amino acids. This CDR3 is CASGLVRWKVLCWALTGNTIYF. The CDR3 region has the DNA TGTGCTAGTGGTTTGGTTCGATGGAAGGTCCTCTGTTGGGCTCTTACTGGAAACACCATATATTTT.

The chain links TRBV5-8 to TRBJ2-1, with 10 bases lining up with TRBD1. The CDR3 is 15 residues long. CDR1 is SGHTS and CDR2 is YDEGEE in the germline V gene. The V gene end was trimmed by 1 base and the J gene end by 5 bases; junction bases not matched to a gene: 3. This CDR3 reads CASSLKGQGNNEQFF. CDR3 coding DNA: TGTGCCAGCAGCTTGAAGGGACAGGGGAACAATGAGCAGTTCTTC.

The V gene is TRBV7-2, the J gene TRBJ2-2; the match to TRBD2 covers 9 bases. Germline V gene lookup returns CDR1 SGHTA and CDR2 FQGNSA. There are 16 residues in the CDR3. Germline trimming cut 5 bases from V and 4 bases from J; bases unmatched to any gene: 8. CDR3 sequence reads: CASSPVAGGITGELFF. The CDR3 DNA reads TGTGCCAGCAGCCCCGTGGCGGGGGGGATCACCGGGGAGCTGTTTTTT.